This TCR beta chain came from a study of blood T cell repertoires in COVID-19. Using immunoSEQ multiplex PCR, the repertoire was profiled, and TCRdb retains in-frame clones only, with some absent. The sample contains some 150,000 clones, approximately 86% of which appear only once. Germline V gene sequence: CDR1 MRHNA, CDR2 SNTAGT. The length of the CDR3 is 17 residues. V lost 2 bases to trimming and J lost 5 bases; unmatched junction nucleotides: 5. The clonotype was recovered from a woman aged 60-75 years who had recovered from COVID-19. The sequencing input was peripheral blood. The chain recombines TRBV6-4 with TRBJ2-2, with TRBD2 identical over 13 bases. CDR3 residues: CASSDPGLAGETGELFF. The CDR3 DNA is TGTGCCAGCAGTGACCCCGGACTAGCGGGGGAGACCGGGGAGCTGTTTTTT.